This TCR beta chain was sequenced during a study of blood T cells in healthy people across ages. Germline V lookup: CDR1 LGHDT, CDR2 YNNKEL (reference sequence). The CDR3 has 11 residues. Trimming left V 3 bases short and J 10 bases short, with 7 bases between. General observations from the study: Higher naive T cell percentage went strongly together with higher TCR beta diversity.

This clonotype has a count of ten or more. Antigen: not known. Alongside a J-beta primer mix, a sample-barcoded 5' primer served in a second PCR lasting about 7 to 12 cycles. Each cDNA molecule carried a tag from a template-switch adaptor that contained 12 random nucleotides. TCRdb itself ran the 5' RACE reads through MiXCR, one entry per CDR3 protein. The sample includes some 900,000 distinct CDR3 sequences, around 30% seen only once; the top ten take 17%. Sample: blood. The source of this sequence is a woman aged 80 or older in good health. V is TRBV3-1 and J is TRBJ2-1, with D unclear. The DNA for the CDR3 is TGTGCCAGCAGCCATCACTACGAGCAGTTCTTC. Amino acids: CASSHHYEQFF.